Listed below are T cell receptor beta chains from one sample, sequenced in a study of T cells in Graves' hyperthyroidism and ophthalmopathy. TCRdb redid the calling of the multiplex PCR reads with MiXCR, one entry per CDR3 protein. The table includes some 500,000 distinct CDR3 sequences, about an eighth detected once. Sequenced input: blood. The receptors derive from a woman between 18 and 29 years old with Graves' hyperthyroidism. Both conserved end residues are part of each CDR3. D genes are given only for firm matches. Size values are once, few and many counts, or a class for expanded clones, and some rows have none.

TRBV7-9	TRBD2	.	TRBJ2-2	CASSLGTSGSGELFF	TGTGCCAGCAGCCTCGGGACTAGCGGGAGCGGGGAGCTGTTTTTT
TRBV7-6	.	few	TRBJ1-2	CASSFSTGNGYTF	TGTGCCAGCAGCTTCTCTACAGGGAATGGCTACACCTTC
TRBV12-3/TRBV12-4	TRBD1	many	TRBJ2-7	CASSPPGQGPFEQYF	TGTGCCAGCAGTCCTCCGGGACAGGGCCCCTTCGAGCAGTACTTC
TRBV11-2	.	many	TRBJ1-2	CASSLGEGNLNYGYTF	TGTGCCAGCAGCTTAGGGGAGGGCAACCTTAACTATGGCTACACCTTC
TRBV12-3/TRBV12-4	TRBD1	many	TRBJ1-6	CASGSTGNSPLHF	TGTGCCAGCGGCTCGACAGGGAATTCACCCCTCCACTTT
TRBV28	TRBD1	.	TRBJ1-5	CASSRETGVNQPQHF	TGTGCCAGCTCCCGGGAGACAGGGGTCAATCAGCCCCAGCATTTT
TRBV20-1	TRBD2	few	TRBJ2-5	CSTRGGETQYF	TGCAGTACCCGGGGGGGGGAGACCCAGTACTTC
TRBV27	.	many	TRBJ1-2	CASEGAGSVGYTF	TGTGCCAGTGAAGGGGCAGGGTCTGTCGGCTACACCTTC
TRBV5-4	TRBD2	many	TRBJ2-1	CASSLEGGSSPYNEQFF	TGTGCCAGCAGCTTGGAGGGCGGGAGTTCCCCCTACAATGAGCAGTTCTTC
TRBV7-6	TRBD2	many	TRBJ2-3	CASSPEAGESTDTQYF	TGTGCCAGCAGCCCCGAGGCGGGAGAGAGCACAGATACGCAGTATTTT
TRBV2	.	many	TRBJ2-3	CASSEALRGRNTDTQYF	TGTGCCAGCAGTGAAGCGCTGAGAGGGAGAAACACAGATACGCAGTATTTT
TRBV6-1	.	few	TRBJ2-1	CASSPIAGAADNEQFF	TGTGCCAGCAGTCCTATTGCGGGGGCAGCGGACAATGAGCAGTTCTTC
TRBV20-1	.	many	TRBJ2-5	CSALVMQTQYF	TGCAGTGCACTCGTTATGCAGACCCAGTACTTC
TRBV20-1	.	many	TRBJ2-3	CSATPGTWGNTDTQYF	TGCAGTGCTACCCCCGGGACCTGGGGAAACACAGATACGCAGTATTTT
TRBV5-1	.	many	TRBJ1-1	CASSLTGTPNTEAFF	TGCGCCAGCAGCCTGACCGGGACACCGAACACTGAAGCTTTCTTT
TRBV20-1	.	once	TRBJ1-4	CSARGGVDEKLFF	TGCAGTGCTAGGGGGGGGGTGGATGAAAAACTGTTTTTT
TRBV6-1	.	many	TRBJ2-1	CASSDASHNEQFF	TGTGCCAGCAGTGATGCTTCTCACAATGAGCAGTTCTTC
TRBV5-1	TRBD2	many	TRBJ2-1	CASSLAGGRGGSYNEQFF	TGCGCCAGCAGCTTGGCCGGTGGGAGGGGTGGTTCCTACAATGAGCAGTTCTTC
TRBV11-2	.	many	TRBJ1-2	CASSLSGGYGYTF	TGTGCCAGCAGCTTATCGGGGGGCTATGGCTACACCTTC
TRBV9	.	few	TRBJ2-1	CASSVAAESYNEQFF	TGTGCCAGCAGCGTAGCGGCAGAAAGCTACAATGAGCAGTTCTTC
TRBV3-1	.	many	TRBJ2-3	CASSPVASATDTQYF	TGTGCCAGCAGCCCTGTAGCTTCCGCCACAGATACGCAGTATTTT
TRBV7-2	.	many	TRBJ1-1	CASSQIRDTEAFF	TGTGCCAGCAGCCAGATTCGGGACACTGAAGCTTTCTTT
TRBV7-8	TRBD2	many	TRBJ2-1	CASSLGTSGVYNEQFF	TGTGCCAGCAGCTTGGGGACTAGCGGGGTCTACAATGAGCAGTTCTTC
TRBV2	.	many	TRBJ2-1	CASSVVGGGTEQFF	TGTGCCAGCAGTGTTGTGGGAGGGGGCACTGAGCAGTTCTTC
TRBV9	.	many	TRBJ2-2	CASSSRAVGNTGELFF	TGTGCCAGCAGCTCGAGAGCGGTGGGGAACACCGGGGAGCTGTTTTTT
TRBV12-3/TRBV12-4	TRBD2	many	TRBJ2-2	CASSQTSGRMSGELFF	TGTGCCAGCAGCCAGACTAGCGGGAGAATGTCCGGGGAGCTGTTTTTT
TRBV5-5	.	.	TRBJ1-5	CASSWLINQPQHF	TGTGCCAGCAGCTGGCTCATAAATCAGCCCCAGCATTTT
TRBV12-3/TRBV12-4	TRBD2	many	TRBJ2-7	CASSSWTSGKQYF	TGTGCCAGCAGTTCGTGGACTAGCGGAAAGCAGTACTTC
TRBV19	TRBD2	many	TRBJ2-5	CASSTIGREETQYF	TGTGCCAGTAGTACCATCGGGAGGGAAGAGACCCAGTACTTC
TRBV18	.	many	TRBJ1-6	CASSQDGTINSPLHF	TGTGCCAGCTCCCAGGACGGAACCATTAATTCACCCCTCCACTTT
TRBV20-1	TRBD1	.	TRBJ1-5	CSARSGQGGQPQHF	TGCAGTGCTAGATCTGGACAGGGTGGTCAGCCCCAGCATTTT
TRBV30	TRBD2	many	TRBJ2-1	CAWSRRTSGDNEQFF	TGTGCCTGGAGTCGTCGGACTAGCGGAGACAATGAGCAGTTCTTC
TRBV9	.	.	TRBJ2-7	CASSVRPGLTYEQYF	TGTGCCAGCAGCGTACGCCCAGGACTTACCTACGAGCAGTACTTC
TRBV7-3	TRBD2	many	TRBJ2-1	CASSSAGTSGSYNEQFF	TGTGCCAGCAGCTCCGCCGGGACTAGCGGAAGTTACAATGAGCAGTTCTTC
TRBV30	TRBD2	.	TRBJ2-1	CAWSPGTSGRTPYNEQFF	TGTGCCTGGAGTCCGGGGACTAGCGGGAGAACCCCCTACAATGAGCAGTTCTTC
TRBV9	TRBD2	many	TRBJ2-7	CASSPTSGRYEQYF	TGTGCCAGCAGCCCAACTAGCGGGAGGTACGAGCAGTACTTC
TRBV2	.	many	TRBJ1-5	CASRRTDPQPQHF	TGTGCCAGCAGACGGACCGACCCACAGCCCCAGCATTTT
TRBV7-3	.	many	TRBJ1-1	CASSLASENTEAFF	TGTGCCAGCAGCTTAGCATCGGAGAACACTGAAGCTTTCTTT
TRBV12-3/TRBV12-4	.	many	TRBJ2-5	CASRLGYQETQYF	TGTGCCAGCAGGTTGGGTTACCAAGAGACCCAGTACTTC
TRBV2	.	.	TRBJ1-2	CASSVFGEGIYGYTF	TGTGCCAGCAGTGTATTTGGGGAGGGCATCTATGGCTACACCTTC